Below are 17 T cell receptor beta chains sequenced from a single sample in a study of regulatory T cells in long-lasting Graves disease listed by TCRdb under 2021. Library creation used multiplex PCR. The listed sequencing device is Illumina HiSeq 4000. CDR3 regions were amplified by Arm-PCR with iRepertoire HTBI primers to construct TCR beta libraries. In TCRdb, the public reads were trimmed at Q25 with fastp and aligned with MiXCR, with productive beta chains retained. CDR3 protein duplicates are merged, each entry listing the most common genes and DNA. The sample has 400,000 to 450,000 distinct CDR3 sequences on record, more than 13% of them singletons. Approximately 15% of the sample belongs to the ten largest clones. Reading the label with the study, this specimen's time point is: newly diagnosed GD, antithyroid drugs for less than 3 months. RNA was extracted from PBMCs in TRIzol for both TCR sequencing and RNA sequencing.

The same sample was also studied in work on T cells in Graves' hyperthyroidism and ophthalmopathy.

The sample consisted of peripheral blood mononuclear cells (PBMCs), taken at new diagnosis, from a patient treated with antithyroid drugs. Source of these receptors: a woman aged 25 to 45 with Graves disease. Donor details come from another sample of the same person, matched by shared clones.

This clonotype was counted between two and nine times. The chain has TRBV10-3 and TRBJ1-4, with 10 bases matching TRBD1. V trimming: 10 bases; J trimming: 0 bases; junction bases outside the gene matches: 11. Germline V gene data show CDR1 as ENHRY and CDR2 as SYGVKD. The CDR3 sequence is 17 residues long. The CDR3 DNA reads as TGTGCCACCGCGGACAGGGGGGTCAGGGCAACTAATGAAAAACTGTTTTTT. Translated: CATADRGVRATNEKLFF.

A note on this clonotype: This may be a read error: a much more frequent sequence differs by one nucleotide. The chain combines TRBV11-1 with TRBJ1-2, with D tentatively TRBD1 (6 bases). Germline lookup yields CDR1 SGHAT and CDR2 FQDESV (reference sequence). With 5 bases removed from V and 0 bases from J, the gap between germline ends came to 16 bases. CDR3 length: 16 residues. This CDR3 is CASSPPPGQTNYGYTF. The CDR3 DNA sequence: TGTGCCAGCAGCCCTCCTCCGGGACAAACTAACTATGGCTACACCTTC.

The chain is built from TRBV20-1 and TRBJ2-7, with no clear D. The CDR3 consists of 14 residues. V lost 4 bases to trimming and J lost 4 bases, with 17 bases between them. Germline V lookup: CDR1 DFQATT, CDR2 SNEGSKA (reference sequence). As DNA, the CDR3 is TGCAGTGCTATCCCCCGGTCCTACGGGTACGAGCAGTACTTC. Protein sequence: CSAIPRSYGYEQYF.

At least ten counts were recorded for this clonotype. The CDR3, as DNA: TGTGCCAGCAGTTTAATAGGGGGTGGTGGCTACACCTTC. Translating gives CASSLIGGGGYTF. V is TRBV28 and J is TRBJ1-2, with TRBD1 as a possible D gene (6 bases). Between the trimmed V and J ends, which lost 2 bases and 7 bases, there was a span of 11 bases. This CDR3 is built from 13 residues. The germline CDR1 and CDR2 sequences are MDHEN and SYDVKM.

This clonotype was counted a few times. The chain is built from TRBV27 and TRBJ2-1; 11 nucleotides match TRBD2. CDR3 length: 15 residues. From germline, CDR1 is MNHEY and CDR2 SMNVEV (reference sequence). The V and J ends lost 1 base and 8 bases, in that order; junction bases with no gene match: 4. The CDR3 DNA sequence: TGTGCCAGCAGTTTATTCTTAGCGGGAGGGGATGAGCAGTTCTTC. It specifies CASSLFLAGGDEQFF.

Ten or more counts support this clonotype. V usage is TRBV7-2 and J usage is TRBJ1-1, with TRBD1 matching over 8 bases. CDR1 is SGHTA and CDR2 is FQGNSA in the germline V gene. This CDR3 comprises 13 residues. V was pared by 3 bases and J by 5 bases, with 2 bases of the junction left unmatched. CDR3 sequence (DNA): TGTGCCAGCAGCTTTGACAGGGGTACTGAAGCTTTCTTT. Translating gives CASSFDRGTEAFF.

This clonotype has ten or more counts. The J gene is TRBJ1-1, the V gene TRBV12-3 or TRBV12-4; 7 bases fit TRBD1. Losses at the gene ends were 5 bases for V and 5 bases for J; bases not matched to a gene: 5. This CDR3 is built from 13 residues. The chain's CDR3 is CASSDRVKTEAFF. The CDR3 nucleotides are TGTGCCAGCAGTGACAGGGTTAAGACTGAAGCTTTCTTT.

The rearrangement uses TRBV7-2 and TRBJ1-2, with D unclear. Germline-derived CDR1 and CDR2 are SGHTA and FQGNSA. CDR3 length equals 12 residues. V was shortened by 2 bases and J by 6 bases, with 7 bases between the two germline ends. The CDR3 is CASSLPPDGYTF. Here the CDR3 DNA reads TGTGCCAGCAGCTTACCCCCCGATGGCTACACCTTC.

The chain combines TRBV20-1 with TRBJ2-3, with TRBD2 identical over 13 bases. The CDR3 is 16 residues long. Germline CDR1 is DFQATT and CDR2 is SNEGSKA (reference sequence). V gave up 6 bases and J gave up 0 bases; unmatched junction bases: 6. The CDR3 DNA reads TGCAGTGCCATGACTAGCGGGAGGAAAAGCACAGATACGCAGTATTTT. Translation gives CSAMTSGRKSTDTQYF.

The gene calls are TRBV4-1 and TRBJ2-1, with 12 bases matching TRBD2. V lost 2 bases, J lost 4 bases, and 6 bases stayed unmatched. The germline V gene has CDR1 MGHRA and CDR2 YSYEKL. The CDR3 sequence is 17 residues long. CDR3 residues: CASSQSTSGRTYNEQFF. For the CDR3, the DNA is TGCGCCAGCAGCCAATCGACTAGCGGGAGAACTTACAATGAGCAGTTCTTC.

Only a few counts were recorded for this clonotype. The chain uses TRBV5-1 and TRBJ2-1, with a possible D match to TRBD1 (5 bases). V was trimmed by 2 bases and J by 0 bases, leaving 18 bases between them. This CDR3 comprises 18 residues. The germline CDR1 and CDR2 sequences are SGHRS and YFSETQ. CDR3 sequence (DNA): TGCGCCAGCAGCTTTACGGGCGGTTCAGGGCTCTCCTACAATGAGCAGTTCTTC. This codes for CASSFTGGSGLSYNEQFF.

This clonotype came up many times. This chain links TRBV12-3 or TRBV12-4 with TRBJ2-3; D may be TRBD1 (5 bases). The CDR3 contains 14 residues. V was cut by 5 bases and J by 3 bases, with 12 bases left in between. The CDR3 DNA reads TGTGCCAGCAGTCCTACAGGTTTGACAGATACGCAGTATTTT. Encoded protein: CASSPTGLTDTQYF.

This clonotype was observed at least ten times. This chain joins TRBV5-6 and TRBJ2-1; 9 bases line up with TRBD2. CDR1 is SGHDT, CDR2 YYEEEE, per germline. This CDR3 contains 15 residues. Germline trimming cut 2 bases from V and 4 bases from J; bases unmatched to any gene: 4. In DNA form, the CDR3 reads TGTGCCAGCAGCTTCGCGACTAGCGGTTACAATGAGCAGTTCTTC. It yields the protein CASSFATSGYNEQFF.

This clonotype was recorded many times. The CDR3 protein is CAWSLLGPSRPNEKLFF. The CDR3, as DNA: TGTGCCTGGAGCCTCCTCGGGCCTTCCCGGCCTAATGAAAAACTGTTTTTT. The gene calls are TRBV30 and TRBJ1-4; D unclear. The CDR3 spans 17 residues. V shed 3 bases and J shed 3 bases, with 20 bases lying between them. Germline loops: CDR1 GTSNPN, CDR2 SVGIG (reference sequence).

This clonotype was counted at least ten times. This CDR3 reads CASSPPPGPDNEKLFF. CDR3 DNA sequence: TGTGCCAGCAGCCCCCCGCCAGGGCCCGATAATGAAAAACTGTTTTTT. This sequence joins TRBV3-1 and TRBJ1-4; the D gene is possibly TRBD1 (5 bases). This CDR3 spans 16 amino acids. Trimming pared 4 bases from V and 4 bases from J, leaving 16 bases between. The germline V gene has CDR1 LGHDT and CDR2 YNNKEL (reference sequence).

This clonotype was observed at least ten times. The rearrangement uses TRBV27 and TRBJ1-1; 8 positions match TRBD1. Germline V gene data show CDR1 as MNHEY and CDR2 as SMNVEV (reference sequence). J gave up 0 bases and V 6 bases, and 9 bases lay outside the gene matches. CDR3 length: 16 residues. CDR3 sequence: CASRRPGQVMNTEAFF. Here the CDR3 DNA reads TGTGCCAGCAGAAGACCGGGACAGGTGATGAACACTGAAGCTTTCTTT.

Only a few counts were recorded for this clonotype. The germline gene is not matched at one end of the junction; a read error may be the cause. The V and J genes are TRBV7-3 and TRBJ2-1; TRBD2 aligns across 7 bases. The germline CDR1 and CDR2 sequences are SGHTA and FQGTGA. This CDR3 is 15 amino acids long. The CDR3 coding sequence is TGTGCCAGCAGCTTAAAAGCGGGAAACTACAATGGGCAGTTCTTC. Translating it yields CASSLKAGNYNGQFF.